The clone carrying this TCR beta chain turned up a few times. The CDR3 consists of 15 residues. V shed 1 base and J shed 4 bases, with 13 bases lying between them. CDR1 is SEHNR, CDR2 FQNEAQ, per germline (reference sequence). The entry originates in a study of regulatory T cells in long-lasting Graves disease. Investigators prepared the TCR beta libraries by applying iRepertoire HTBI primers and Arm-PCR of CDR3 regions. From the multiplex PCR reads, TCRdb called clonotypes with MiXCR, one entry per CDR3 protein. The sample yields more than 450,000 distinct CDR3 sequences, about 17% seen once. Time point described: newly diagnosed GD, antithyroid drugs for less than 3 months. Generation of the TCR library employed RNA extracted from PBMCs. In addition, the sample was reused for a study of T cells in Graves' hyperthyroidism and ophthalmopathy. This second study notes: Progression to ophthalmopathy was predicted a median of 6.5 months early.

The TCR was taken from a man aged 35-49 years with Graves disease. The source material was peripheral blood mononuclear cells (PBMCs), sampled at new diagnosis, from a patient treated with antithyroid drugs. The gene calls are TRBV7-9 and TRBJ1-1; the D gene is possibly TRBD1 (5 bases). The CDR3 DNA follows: TGTGCCAGCAGCTTAGGGGAGGGAGGGGTCACTGAAGCTTTCTTT. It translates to CASSLGEGGVTEAFF.